Following are 17 T cell receptor beta chains from one sample sequenced in a study of CD8+ T cells in alopecia areata. In each case, RNA was isolated and then reverse transcribed into cDNA as the sequencing template. The method was immunoSEQ multiplex PCR; TCRdb's version includes in-frame clones alone and lacks a portion of them. The table has 130,000 to 150,000 clones, 65% to 90% seen once; the top ten hold 25%. Indicated treatment: oral pan-JAK inhibitor, 5-10 mg twice daily. The sample consisted of CD8+ T cells sorted from blood, taken at week 4, from a patient treated with tofacitinib. These receptors were collected from a human donor with alopecia areata.

The chain's CDR3 is CASSWGQGENEQYF. The CDR3, as DNA: TGCGCCAGCAGCTGGGGACAGGGAGAAAACGAGCAGTACTTC. The genes are TRBV5-1 and TRBJ2-7; 9 nucleotides line up with TRBD1. There are 14 residues in the CDR3. After removal of 3 bases from V and 5 bases from J, the junction contained 6 bases not matched to a gene. Germline V gives CDR1 SGHRS, CDR2 YFSETQ.

The J gene is TRBJ1-6, the V gene TRBV27; 7 bases match TRBD1. The CDR3 length is 13 residues. Trimming removed 8 bases from V and 10 bases from J; junction bases left unmatched: 8. In germline, CDR1 is MNHEY, CDR2 SMNVEV (reference sequence). CDR3 sequence: CASRQGHQSPLHF. The CDR3 bases are TGTGCCAGCCGACAGGGTCACCAGTCACCCCTCCACTTT.

CDR3 nucleotide sequence: TGCGCCAGCAGCTTGGCTATGGGGCTTGGAGAGACCCAGTACTTC. Protein: CASSLAMGLGETQYF. The chain uses TRBV5-1 and TRBJ2-5; D possibly corresponds to TRBD1 (5 bases). V was shortened by 0 bases and J by 4 bases, with 13 bases between the two germline ends. The CDR3 runs 15 residues. Per the germline V gene, CDR1 is SGHRS and CDR2 is YFSETQ.

The chain is built from TRBV7-6 and TRBJ2-1; no definite D call. Looked up from germline, CDR1 is SGHVS and CDR2 is FNYEAQ. This CDR3 contains 13 residues. The ends were cut back, 5 bases at V and 9 bases at J, with 14 bases in the middle. The CDR3 is CASSPNFLSEQFF. The CDR3 DNA sequence: TGTGCCAGCAGCCCAAACTTTTTAAGTGAGCAGTTCTTC.

J is TRBJ1-2 and V is TRBV4-1; the D is unclear. The CDR3 consists of 14 residues. CDR1 is MGHRA, CDR2 YSYEKL, per germline. The V and J ends lost 0 bases and 7 bases respectively, with 12 bases between them. CDR3 amino acids: CASSQDGTERGYTF. CDR3 sequence (DNA): TGCGCCAGCAGCCAAGATGGCACAGAGCGTGGCTACACCTTC.

The V and J genes are TRBV10-3 and TRBJ1-1, with no clear D. Germline CDR1 is ENHRY and CDR2 is SYGVKD. The CDR3 consists of 13 residues. Trimming shortened V by 6 bases and J by 1 base, and 9 bases separated the two germline ends. CDR3 residues: CAIRDLGNTEAFF. The CDR3 bases are TGTGCCATCAGGGACCTTGGGAACACTGAAGCTTTCTTT.

The V call is TRBV5-6, the J call TRBJ2-1, with D perhaps TRBD1 or TRBD2 (6 bases each). Trimming took off 2 bases at V and 5 bases at J, with 14 bases between the two ends. Looked up from germline, CDR1 is SGHDT and CDR2 is YYEEEE. CDR3 length: 15 amino acids. This CDR3 reads CASSFWAGEDNEQFF. The CDR3 DNA reads as TGTGCCAGCAGCTTTTGGGCAGGGGAGGACAATGAGCAGTTCTTC.

The rearrangement uses TRBV29-1 and TRBJ1-2; the D is unclear. Trimming left V 6 bases short and J 4 bases short, with 15 bases between. Germline CDR1 reads SQVTM; CDR2 reads ANQGSEA. The CDR3 is 13 amino acids. The CDR3 spells CSVGAVGSYGYTF. The CDR3 nucleotides read TGCAGCGTGGGCGCGGTCGGAAGCTATGGCTACACCTTC.

This clone was picked up one time. The rearrangement uses TRBV5-6 and TRBJ2-3; TRBD2 agrees at 11 bases. Losses at the gene ends were 3 bases for V and 5 bases for J; bases not matched to a gene: 2. The CDR3 loop spans 14 amino acids. From germline, CDR1 is SGHDT and CDR2 YYEEEE. Here the CDR3 reads CASSYGTSGDTQYF. CDR3 nucleotides: TGTGCCAGCAGCTATGGGACTAGCGGAGATACGCAGTATTTT.

CDR3 nucleotide sequence: TGTGCCAGTAGACAGGGTAGGAGCGGGGAGCTGTTTTTT. Amino acids: CASRQGRSGELFF. The chain has TRBV19 and TRBJ2-2; TRBD1 might be the D (6 bases). Trimming shortened V by 6 bases and J by 7 bases, and 12 bases separated the two germline ends. This CDR3 is 13 amino acids long. Germline CDR1 reads LNHDA; CDR2 reads SQIVND (reference sequence).

The chain has TRBV4-3 and TRBJ2-7, with D maybe TRBD1 (6 bases). CDR1 is LGHNA and CDR2 is YSLEER in the germline V gene. The V gene lost 0 bases and the J gene lost 3 bases, with 9 bases spanning the gap. This CDR3 has 14 amino acids. CDR3 sequence reads: CASSQERGNYEQYF. For the CDR3, the DNA is TGCGCCAGCAGCCAAGAGAGGGGGAACTACGAGCAGTACTTC.

The V gene is TRBV19, the J gene TRBJ2-5; possibly TRBD1 or TRBD2 for D (5 bases each). V lost 9 bases, J lost 2 bases, and 16 bases lay in between. The germline gives CDR1 LNHDA, CDR2 SQIVND (reference sequence). CDR3 length: 14 residues. The CDR3 region has the DNA TGTGCCAGCAGCCTACGCTGGGGGCAAGAGACCCAGTACTTC. Protein sequence: CASSLRWGQETQYF. Complete variable domain (other parts from reference TRBV19 and TRBJ2-5): DGGITQSPKYLFRKEGQNVTLSCEQNLNHDAMYWYRQDPGQGLRLIYYSQIVNDFQKGDIAEGYSVSREKKESFPLTVTSAQKNPTAFYLCASSLRWGQETQYFGPGTRLLVL.

The chain has TRBV2 and TRBJ1-1; D not resolved. Germline V gives CDR1 SNHLY, CDR2 FYNNEI. CDR3 length: 12 residues. V was trimmed by 10 bases and J by 7 bases, leaving 16 bases between them. CDR3 nucleotide sequence: TGTGCCACCTGGCGCCCGCCTTATGAAGCTTTCTTT. Its protein product is CATWRPPYEAFF.

This clone turned up a few times. The rearrangement uses TRBV2 and TRBJ2-1; possible D gene TRBD2, 6 bases. Germline CDR1 SNHLY, CDR2 FYNNEI. The CDR3 consists of 15 residues. Trimming removed 10 bases at V and 0 bases at J, with 16 bases between. CDR3 in amino acids: CAIYATGSSYNEQFF. The CDR3 region has the DNA TGTGCCATCTATGCGACCGGGAGCTCCTACAATGAGCAGTTCTTC.

The chain joins TRBV9 to TRBJ2-7; tentative D call: TRBD2 (5 bases). This CDR3 contains 14 residues. Germline V gene sequence: CDR1 SGDLS, CDR2 YYNGEE. V lost 4 bases and J lost 3, with 14 bases in between. The CDR3 region is CASSSLDSNYEQYF. For the CDR3, the DNA is TGTGCCAGCAGCTCCCTGGACTCGAACTACGAGCAGTACTTC.

Comments on this clone: An end of the junction does not agree with germline; a read error may underlie this. J is TRBJ2-3 and V is TRBV6-5; D call uncertain. Per germline, CDR1 MNHEY and CDR2 SVGAGI. CDR3 length equals 12 residues. Here the CDR3 reads CASSDNTDAQYF. CDR3 DNA: TGTGCCAGCAGTGACAACACAGATGCGCAGTATTTT.

This clone showed up just a few times. The chain has TRBV7-9 and TRBJ2-1; D is unclear. V was cut by 4 bases and J by 4 bases, with 14 bases left in between. The CDR3 length is 15 residues. Germline V gene sequence: CDR1 SEHNR, CDR2 FQNEAQ (reference sequence). CDR3 sequence reads: CASSWRRAEYNEQFF. For the CDR3, the DNA is TGTGCCAGCAGCTGGCGTCGGGCCGAGTACAATGAGCAGTTCTTC.